This T cell receptor (beta chain) stems from a study of blood T cell repertoires in COVID-19. Trimming took 7 bases from V and 0 from J, leaving 18 bases between them. CDR1 is MNHEY, CDR2 SMNVEV, per germline (reference sequence). This CDR3 contains 16 residues. Only in-frame clones appear in the TCRdb table, and some are missing; sequencing was by immunoSEQ multiplex PCR. The table shows around 100,000 clones, with about 85% occurring only once. The sequencing input was peripheral blood. The TCR comes from a man between 50 and 59 years old with acute or convalescent COVID-19. V usage is TRBV27 and J usage is TRBJ1-1; no clear D gene. As DNA, the CDR3 is TGTGCCAGCACCTCCTTCCCAGGATGGGTGAACACTGAAGCTTTCTTT. Translating gives CASTSFPGWVNTEAFF.